Sequencing of this T cell receptor beta chain was carried out in a study of OX40 agonist ivuxolimab in advanced cancers. TCRdb's table, derived via immunoSEQ multiplex PCR, lists solely in-frame clones and lacks some. The sample shows 9,500 to 14,000 clones, more than 70% of them seen only once. Findings and caveats of the study: The average count of expanded clones was higher among CD8+ T cells than among CD4+. With doses of 0.1-3.0 mg/kg, partial responders showed among the lowest clonal expansion.

Baseline, cycle 4 day 1, and cycle 7 day 1 were the blood sampling points. Trimming took 6 bases from V and 9 from J, leaving 12 bases between them. The CDR3 has 13 residues. Germline CDR1 MNHNS, CDR2 SASEGT. On this clone: What it binds is not known.

The J gene is TRBJ1-6, the V gene TRBV6-1; a possible D gene is TRBD1 (5 bases). This TCR came from an adult with an advanced solid tumor such as melanoma, head and neck, liver or kidney cancer. The sequences come from CD4+ or CD8+ T cells sorted from blood, collected in a trial of the OX40 agonist ivuxolimab. The DNA for the CDR3 is TGTGCCAGCAGGTGGGGGTCTGGTTCACCCCTCCACTTT. This translates into CASRWGSGSPLHF.